One and the same sample provided the 14 T cell receptor beta chains below, sequenced in a study of CD8 T cells in ankylosing spondylitis. TCRdb recomputed calls from the 5' RACE reads with MiXCR, one row per CDR3 protein. This table holds under 150,000 distinct CDR3 sequences, roughly 8.4% found once. Material: synovial fluid, either unsorted or a sorted T cell fraction (not recorded which). These receptors all come from a male donor with ankylosing spondylitis.

Ten or more counts support this clonotype. The rearrangement links TRBV7-2 to TRBJ1-5, with D unclear. The CDR3 covers 13 residues. V lost 5 bases to trimming and J lost 4 bases, with 9 bases between them. CDR1 and CDR2 (germline): SGHTA, FQGNSA. The CDR3 reads CASSGNRNQPQHF. In DNA form, the CDR3 reads TGTGCCAGCAGCGGGAACCGGAATCAGCCCCAGCATTTT.

The sample holds many counts of this clonotype. V is TRBV20-1 and J is TRBJ1-1, with D perhaps matching TRBD1 (6 bases). Trimming cost V 1 base and J 5 bases, with 11 bases left between them. The CDR3 sequence is 13 residues long. Per germline, CDR1 DFQATT and CDR2 SNEGSKA (reference sequence). CDR3 sequence (DNA): TGCAGTGCTAGAGTAAAGGGGGGGACTGAAGCTTTCTTT. This codes for CSARVKGGTEAFF.

In its sample, this clonotype was seen many times. This rearrangement joins TRBV20-1 to TRBJ2-3, with 10 bases identical to TRBD2. Germline CDR1 reads DFQATT; CDR2 reads SNEGSKA (reference sequence). This CDR3 spans 16 amino acids. Trimming took 0 bases from V and 5 from J; bases not matched to a gene: 8. The CDR3 is CSARDTRLAGGDTQYF. Written as DNA, the CDR3 is TGCAGTGCTAGAGATACCCGACTAGCGGGTGGAGATACGCAGTATTTT.

The V call is TRBV6-1, the J call TRBJ1-2; D possibly corresponds to TRBD1 (5 bases). The CDR3 runs to 15 residues. Trimming pared 5 bases from V and 0 bases from J, leaving 13 bases between. The germline CDR1 and CDR2 sequences are MNHNS and SASEGT. This CDR3 reads CASSPGRGTNYGYTF. CDR3 coding DNA: TGTGCCAGCAGTCCAGGGAGGGGAACTAACTATGGCTACACCTTC.

This clonotype showed up many times. The chain couples TRBV30 to TRBJ2-1; no firm D call. V lost 2 bases to trimming and J lost 4 bases, with 6 bases between them. The CDR3 is 12 amino acids. Per the germline V gene, CDR1 is GTSNPN and CDR2 is SVGIG (reference sequence). The CDR3 nucleotides read TGTGCCTGGAGTTCCCAATACAATGAGCAGTTCTTC. Its protein is CAWSSQYNEQFF.

A few counts support this clonotype. This chain uses TRBV6-2 or TRBV6-3 with TRBJ2-7; 8 bases map to TRBD2. The germline V gene has CDR1 MNHEY and CDR2 SVGEGT. The CDR3 spans 17 residues. The V segment lost 2 bases and the J segment 2 bases; nucleotides outside the gene matches: 11. CDR3 nucleotide sequence: TGTGCCAGCAGTTACCTGGTCCGACTAGCGAAGACCTACGAGCAGTACTTC. This encodes CASSYLVRLAKTYEQYF.

Many counts were recorded for this clonotype. CDR3 nucleotide sequence: TGTGCCAGCAGCTTAGAACAGCCCACAGATACGCAGTATTTT. It translates to CASSLEQPTDTQYF. The chain joins TRBV7-2 to TRBJ2-3, with unresolved D. CDR1 is SGHTA, CDR2 FQGNSA, per germline. This CDR3 has 14 residues. V lost 1 base, J lost 2 bases, and 7 bases lay in between. The variable domain in full, completed from reference TRBV7-2 and TRBJ2-3, reads GAGVSQSPSNKVTEKGKDVELRCDPISGHTALYWYRQSLGQGLEFLIYFQGNSAPDKSGLPSDRFSAERTGGSVSTLTIQRTQQEDSAVYLCASSLEQPTDTQYFGPGTRLTVL.

The chain employs TRBV19 and TRBJ2-5; 9 bases match TRBD1. The CDR3 extends over 15 amino acids. J gave up 1 base and V 2 bases, and 2 bases lay outside the gene matches. Germline CDR1 reads LNHDA; CDR2 reads SQIVND (reference sequence). This CDR3 reads CASSILTGGQETQYF. The CDR3 DNA reads as TGTGCCAGTAGTATACTGACAGGGGGCCAAGAGACCCAGTACTTC.

This clonotype was picked up many times. This chain connects TRBV10-1 to TRBJ2-3; D remains unclear. The V and J ends lost 1 base and 4 bases respectively, with 6 bases between them. This CDR3 region has 13 residues. Per the germline V gene, CDR1 is WNHNN and CDR2 is SYGVQD (reference sequence). The CDR3 loop is CASSEFGADTQYF. CDR3 nucleotide sequence: TGCGCCAGCAGTGAGTTCGGAGCAGATACGCAGTATTTT.

The sample holds many counts of this clonotype. Its ends do not fully match the called genes, so a read error is possible. This chain connects TRBV9 to TRBJ2-7; 9 bases line up with TRBD2. CDR3 size: 14 residues. The V gene's germline CDR1 is SGDLS and CDR2 YYNGEE. As DNA, the CDR3 is TGTGCCAGCAGCGTGGGGACTAGCTCCGACGAGCAGTACTTC. This codes for CASSVGTSSDEQYF.

In this sample, this clonotype turned up many times. The J gene is TRBJ2-1, the V gene TRBV6-6; a weak D match, TRBD1 (5 bases). This CDR3 has 13 amino acids. CDR1 is MNHNY and CDR2 is SVGAGI in the germline V gene (reference sequence). CDR3 sequence (DNA): TGTGCTTCAGGGTCCCAGACTTACAATGAGCAGTTCTTC. It specifies CASGSQTYNEQFF.

Many counts were recorded for this clonotype. The chain uses TRBV12-3 or TRBV12-4 and TRBJ1-1; 7 nucleotides agree with TRBD1. V shed 7 bases, J shed 0 bases, and the junction held 5 bases outside the gene matches. This CDR3 has 14 amino acids. The CDR3 bases are TGTGCCAGCACCACGACAGGGATGAACACTGAAGCTTTCTTT. Encoded protein: CASTTTGMNTEAFF.

V and J are TRBV10-2 and TRBJ2-1; 7 nucleotides match TRBD2. The germline V gene has CDR1 WSHSY and CDR2 SAAADI. With V trimmed by 4 bases and J by 0 bases, 12 bases remained unmatched. This CDR3 has 18 residues. The CDR3 nucleotides read TGCGCCAGCAGTGGGGTTATTTGGCGGGAGAGCTCCTACAATGAGCAGTTCTTC. As protein: CASSGVIWRESSYNEQFF.

In its sample, this clonotype was seen many times. The J gene is TRBJ2-1, the V gene TRBV2; D perhaps matches TRBD1 (5 bases). The CDR3 extends over 17 amino acids. Trimming pared 6 bases from V and 9 bases from J, leaving 27 bases between. Germline CDR1 and CDR2: SNHLY and FYNNEI. CDR3 sequence reads: CASRLLQALLVPSEQFF. The CDR3, as DNA: TGTGCCAGCAGATTACTACAGGCCCTTCTAGTACCAAGTGAGCAGTTCTTC. The variable domain in full, with the rest retrieved from reference TRBV2 and TRBJ2-1, is EPEVTQTPSHQVTQMGQEVILRCVPISNHLYFYWYRQILGQKVEFLVSFYNNEISEKSEIFDDQFSVERPDGSNFTLKIRSTKLEDSAMYFCASRLLQALLVPSEQFFGPGTRLTVL.